The clone carrying this T cell receptor (beta chain) came up a few times. Antigen: not known. The data were produced by immunoSEQ multiplex PCR, yet TCRdb's version contains in-frame clones alone and is incomplete. Of over 100,000 clones listed, over 75% are singletons. The sample is drawn from a study of T cell responses to AZD1222 COVID-19 vaccine. Notes on the study in general: Epitopes outside B.1.351 and B.1.1.7 mutated regions reportedly drew nearly half of spike TCRs.

Germline V gene lookup returns CDR1 SNHLY and CDR2 FYNNEI. V dropped 6 bases and J dropped 4 bases, with 18 bases sitting between them. The CDR3 length is 15 residues. The source of this sequence is an adult in good health. The chain is built from TRBV2 and TRBJ1-1, with a tentative D call TRBD1 (5 bases). The sequencing used peripheral blood, collected on day 0 of MenACWY control vaccination. CDR3 in amino acids: CASSPKLPTGTEAFF. The CDR3, as DNA: TGTGCCAGCAGCCCAAAGCTTCCCACAGGCACTGAAGCTTTCTTT.